This TCR beta chain emerged from a study of blood T cell repertoires in COVID-19. Study summary: Sites in the United States, Italy and Spain provided acute and convalescent COVID-19 samples. PBMCs, B-cell-depleted T cells, or T cells provided the cDNA or gDNA that made up the material.

Authors' analysis steps: Amplification of reference gene primers was used by the study to estimate nucleated cell counts. Here immunoSEQ multiplex PCR was the method, and the copy in TCRdb shows in-frame clones only, minus some. V and J calls and clone size come straight from that table; D and trimming were deduced from the DNA. Here the sample spans around 100,000 clones, around 93% being singletons. CDR1 is MGHRA and CDR2 is YSYEKL in the germline V gene. CDR3 length: 18 residues. Trimming removed 0 bases from V and 0 bases from J; junction bases left unmatched: 8. The genes are TRBV4-1 and TRBJ2-7; 10 nucleotides agree with TRBD2. The sequenced sample was peripheral blood. This sequence originates from a man between 45 and 60 years old with acute or convalescent COVID-19. CDR3 sequence reads: CASSQESSGGGSSYEQYF. The CDR3 bases are TGCGCCAGCAGCCAAGAGTCCAGCGGGGGGGGAAGCTCCTACGAGCAGTACTTC.